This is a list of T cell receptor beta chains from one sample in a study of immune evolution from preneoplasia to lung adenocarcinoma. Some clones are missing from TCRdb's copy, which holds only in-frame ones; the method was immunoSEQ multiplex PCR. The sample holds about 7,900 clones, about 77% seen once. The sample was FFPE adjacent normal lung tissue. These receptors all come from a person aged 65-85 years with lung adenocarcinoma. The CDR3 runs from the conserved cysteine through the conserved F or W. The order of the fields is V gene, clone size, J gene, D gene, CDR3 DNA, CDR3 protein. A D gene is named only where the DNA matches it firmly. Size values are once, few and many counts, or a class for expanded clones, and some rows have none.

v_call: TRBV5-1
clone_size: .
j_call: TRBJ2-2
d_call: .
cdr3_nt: TGCGCCAGCAGCTTGGAGGGACTTCTAAACACCGGGGAGCTGTTTTTT
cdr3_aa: CASSLEGLLNTGELFF

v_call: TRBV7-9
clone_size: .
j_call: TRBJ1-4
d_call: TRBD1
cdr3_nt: TGTGCCAGCAGCCGGGACAGCGACACTAATGAAAAACTGTTTTTT
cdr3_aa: CASSRDSDTNEKLFF

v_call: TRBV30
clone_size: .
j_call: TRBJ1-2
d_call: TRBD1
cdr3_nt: TGTGCCTGGAGTGAGGACAGGGGTTATGGCTACACCTTC
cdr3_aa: CAWSEDRGYGYTF

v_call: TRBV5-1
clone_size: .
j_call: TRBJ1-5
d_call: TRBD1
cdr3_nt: TGCGCCAGCAGCTTAGGACAGGGAGGAAATCAGCCCCAGCATTTT
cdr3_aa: CASSLGQGGNQPQHF

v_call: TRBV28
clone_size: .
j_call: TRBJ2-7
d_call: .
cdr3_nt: TGTGCCAGCAGCCCCGGACAGAACTACGAGCAGTACTTC
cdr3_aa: CASSPGQNYEQYF

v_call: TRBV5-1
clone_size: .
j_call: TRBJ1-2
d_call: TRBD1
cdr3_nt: TGCGCCAGCAGCGTAACGGGACAGGGAAGATCCTATGGCTACACCTTC
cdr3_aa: CASSVTGQGRSYGYTF

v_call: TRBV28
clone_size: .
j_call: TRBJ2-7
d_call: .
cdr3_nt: TGTGCCAGCAGTCTAGCCTACGAGCAGTACTTC
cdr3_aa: CASSLAYEQYF

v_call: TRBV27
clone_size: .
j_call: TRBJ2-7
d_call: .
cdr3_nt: TGTGCCAGCAGTGCATCAGTGGGGCCCTACGAGCAGTACTTC
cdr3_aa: CASSASVGPYEQYF

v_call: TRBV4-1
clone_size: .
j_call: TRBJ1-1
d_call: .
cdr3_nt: TGCGCCAGCAGCCGCGACGGGAACACTGAAGCTTTCTTT
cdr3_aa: CASSRDGNTEAFF

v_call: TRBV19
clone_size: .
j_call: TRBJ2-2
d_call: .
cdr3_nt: TGTGCCAGTAGTATCTCCTTTTCCGGGGAGCTGTTTTTT
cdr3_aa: CASSISFSGELFF

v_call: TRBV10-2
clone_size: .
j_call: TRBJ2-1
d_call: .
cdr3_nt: TGCGCCAGCAGTGAGATCCCCCGGAATGAGCAGTTCTTC
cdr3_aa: CASSEIPRNEQFF

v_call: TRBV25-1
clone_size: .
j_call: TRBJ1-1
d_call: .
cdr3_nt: TGTGCCAGCAGTGAAGGAATGGGTGGTTACACTGAAGCTTTCTTT
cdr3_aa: CASSEGMGGYTEAFF

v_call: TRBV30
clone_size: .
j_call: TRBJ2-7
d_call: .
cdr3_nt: TGTGCCTGGAGAAGACAGGCATACGAGCAGTACTTC
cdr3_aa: CAWRRQAYEQYF

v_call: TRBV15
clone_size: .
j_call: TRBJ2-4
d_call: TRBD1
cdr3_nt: TGTGCCACCAGCGGACTACAGGGGGAGCTAGCCAAAAACATTCAGTACTTC
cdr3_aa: CATSGLQGELAKNIQYF

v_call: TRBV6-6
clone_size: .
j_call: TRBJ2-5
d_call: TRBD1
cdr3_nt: TGTGCCAGCAGGGCGACAGGGGAAGAGACCCAGTACTTC
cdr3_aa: CASRATGEETQYF

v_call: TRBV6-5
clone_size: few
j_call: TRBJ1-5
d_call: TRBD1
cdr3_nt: TGTGCCAGCAGGTCGAACAGGGGTAATCAGCCCCAGCATTTT
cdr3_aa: CASRSNRGNQPQHF